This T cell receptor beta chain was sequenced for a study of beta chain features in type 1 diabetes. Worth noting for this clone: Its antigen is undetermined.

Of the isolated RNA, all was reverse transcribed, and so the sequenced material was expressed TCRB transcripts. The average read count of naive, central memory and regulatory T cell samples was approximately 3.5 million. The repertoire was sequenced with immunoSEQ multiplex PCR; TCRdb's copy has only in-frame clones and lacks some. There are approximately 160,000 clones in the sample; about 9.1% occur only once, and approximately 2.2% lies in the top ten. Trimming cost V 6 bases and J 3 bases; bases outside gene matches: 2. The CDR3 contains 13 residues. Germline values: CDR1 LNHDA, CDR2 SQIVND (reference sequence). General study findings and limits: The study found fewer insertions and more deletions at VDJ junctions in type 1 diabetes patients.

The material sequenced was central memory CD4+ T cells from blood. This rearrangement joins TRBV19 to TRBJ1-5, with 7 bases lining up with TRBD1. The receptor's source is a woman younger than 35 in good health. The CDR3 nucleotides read TGTGCCAGTAGCGGGACAGTCAATCAGCCCCAGCATTTT. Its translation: CASSGTVNQPQHF.